This is a list of T cell receptor beta chains from one sample in a study of blood T cell repertoires in COVID-19. The table came from immunoSEQ multiplex PCR; TCRdb's copy has only in-frame clones and leaves some out. The sample gives 200,000 or so clones, approximately 79% of which show up once; 17% is in the top ten. Sequencing used peripheral blood. These TCRs come from a man in his sixties with active or convalescent COVID-19. CDR3s include the opening cysteine and the closing phenylalanine or tryptophan. The D gene is left open where the match is weak. Expanded clones are given a class, and other clones once, few, many or no size at all.

TRBV27,.,TRBJ1-5,.,TGTGCCAGCAGTTTACGGGAGAATAGCAATCAGCCCCAGCATTTT,CASSLRENSNQPQHF
TRBV28,.,TRBJ1-5,few,TGTGCCAGCAGTATACCTACAGGCTATAGCAATCAGCCCCAGCATTTT,CASSIPTGYSNQPQHF
TRBV7-2,.,TRBJ1-1,once,TGTGCCAGCGTGAAACCCTCAGTCGGGTCGGCTTTCTTT,CASVKPSVGSAFF
TRBV4-3,TRBD1,TRBJ2-3,.,TGCGCCAGCAGCCTAGGGGACAGAAGCACAGATACGCAGTATTTT,CASSLGDRSTDTQYF
TRBV24-1,TRBD1,TRBJ2-3,.,TGTGCCACCAGTGGGGCAGGGGGCAGAGATACGCAGTATTTT,CATSGAGGRDTQYF
TRBV24-1,TRBD2,TRBJ2-1,.,TGTGCCACCAGTGATTGGGGCGGGGGAAGGGGGCAGTTCTTC,CATSDWGGGRGQFF
TRBV7-6,.,TRBJ2-5,.,TGTGCCAGCAGCCCCGGGGAGACCCAGTACTTC,CASSPGETQYF
TRBV28,TRBD1,TRBJ2-2,few,TGTGCCACCTCGTCGGGCGGTTTCGGAGGACAGGGGGCCACCGGGGAGCTGTTTTTT,CATSSGGFGGQGATGELFF
TRBV29-1,TRBD2,TRBJ2-1,many,TGCAGCCTTACAAGCGGGGCCCCCAATGAGCAGTTCTTC,CSLTSGAPNEQFF
TRBV10-3,TRBD2,TRBJ2-5,once,TGTGCCATCAGTTTGACTAGCCGAGAGACCCAGTACTTC,CAISLTSRETQYF
TRBV28,TRBD1,TRBJ1-6,.,TGTGCCAGCAGGCCGGACAAAACCGGGACAGGACCCTATAATTCACCCCTCCACTTT,CASRPDKTGTGPYNSPLHF
TRBV7-3,.,TRBJ1-1,.,TGTGCCAGCAGTATTGCAGGGGTTACTGAAGCTTTCTTT,CASSIAGVTEAFF
TRBV18,TRBD1,TRBJ2-3,.,TGTGCCAGCTCGCGCGACAGGGGAGCAGATACGCAGTATTTT,CASSRDRGADTQYF
TRBV4-1,.,TRBJ1-6,.,TGCGCCAGCAGCCAGTACGCAGGGGACTCACCCCTCCACTTT,CASSQYAGDSPLHF
TRBV5-1,TRBD2,TRBJ2-1,.,TGCGCCAGCAGCTCGGGGGGGCTAAATGAGCAGTTCTTC,CASSSGGLNEQFF
TRBV18,TRBD1,TRBJ1-2,.,TGTGCCAGCTCCTCCGGGACAGCAAACTATGGCTACACCTTC,CASSSGTANYGYTF
TRBV7-8,.,TRBJ1-2,.,TGTGCCAGCAGCTTAAGCCACCGGGGGGGGAACTATGGCTACACCTTC,CASSLSHRGGNYGYTF
TRBV30,TRBD2,TRBJ2-1,.,TGTGCCTGGAGTGGCCTAGCGGGCTATGAGCAGTTCTTC,CAWSGLAGYEQFF
TRBV7-9,.,TRBJ2-7,.,TGTGCCAGCAGCACAGGTTACGAGCAGTACTTC,CASSTGYEQYF
TRBV9,.,TRBJ2-1,once,TGTGCCAGCAGCGTAGGGCTAGCGCTATACAATGAGCAGTTCTTC,CASSVGLALYNEQFF
TRBV7-2,TRBD2,TRBJ2-3,few,TGTGCCAGCAGCTTAGCCTCCGGGACTAGCGCCACAGATACGCAGTATTTT,CASSLASGTSATDTQYF
TRBV7-2,.,TRBJ1-2,few,TGTGCCAGCAGCTTAGGGAGACCGGGACTTAGCTTCCCCTATGGCTACACCTTC,CASSLGRPGLSFPYGYTF
TRBV6-5,.,TRBJ1-5,.,TGTGCCAGCACCGAGATTTATAGCAATCAGCCCCAGCATTTT,CASTEIYSNQPQHF
TRBV18,.,TRBJ2-3,.,TGTGCCAGCTCACCACTGAGCGGATTAAGCACAGATACGCAGTATTTT,CASSPLSGLSTDTQYF
TRBV19,.,TRBJ2-3,.,TGTGCCAGTAGTGCCCGGGATACGCAGTATTTT,CASSARDTQYF
TRBV9,.,TRBJ1-3,.,TGTGCCAGCAGCGTAGGGGGGACTGGCCGAGGTGGAAACACCATATATTTT,CASSVGGTGRGGNTIYF
TRBV2,.,TRBJ1-4,.,TGTGCCAGCAGTATATCGGGTACCTTACATGAAAAACTGTTTTTT,CASSISGTLHEKLFF
TRBV30,.,TRBJ1-2,once,TGTGCCTGGAGTGTAGGGGCTGGAAACTATGGCTACACCTTC,CAWSVGAGNYGYTF
TRBV1,.,TRBJ2-2,.,TGCACCAGCAGCCTAGCGATCCAAGCACAACCCGGGGAGCTGTTTTTT,CTSSLAIQAQPGELFF
TRBV7-2,TRBD1,TRBJ1-6,once,TGTGCCAGCAGCTTCGGACAGGCAGGGAATTCACCCCTCCACTTT,CASSFGQAGNSPLHF
TRBV7-5,.,TRBJ2-5,.,TGTGTCAGAAGCTCACACTACAACGTCTTCGGAGAGACCCAGTACTTC,CVRSSHYNVFGETQYF